What follows are 17 T cell receptor beta chains derived from one specimen sequenced in a study of T cells in women clearing cervical HPV infection. Only in-frame clones appear in the TCRdb table, and some are missing; sequencing was by immunoSEQ multiplex PCR. This sample's clone table lists tens of thousands of clones. The sequenced sample was blood buffy coat. The receptors originated from a woman between 18 and 70 years old with a cervical HPV16 infection that either progressed to CIN3+ or cleared (not recorded which).

On this clone: The read falls 3 residues short of the CDR3 end, and the missing part is taken from the germline J gene. The chain has TRBV7-9 and TRBJ2-5, with TRBD2 as a possible D gene (5 bases). V was shortened by 5 bases and J by 5 bases, with 15 bases between the two germline ends. The CDR3 has 14 amino acids. CDR1 is SEHNR, CDR2 FQNEAQ, per germline (reference sequence). CDR3 DNA, as far as it was read: TGTGCCAGCAGCCGAAGAGGACTTACGGAGACC. It is translated as CASSRRGLTET. The whole CDR3 reads CASSRRGLTETQYF. The full variable domain, completed using reference TRBV7-9 and TRBJ2-5, is DTGVSQNPRHKITKRGQNVTFRCDPISEHNRLYWYRQTLGQGPEFLTYFQNEAQLEKSRLLSDRFSAERPKGSFSTLEIQRTEQGDSAMYLCASSRRGLTETQYFGPGTRLLVL.

Note on this clone: The CDR3 end falls 3 residues outside the read, so it is completed with the germline J gene. This chain links TRBV12-5 with TRBJ1-1; 10 bases line up with TRBD1. CDR1 and CDR2 from the germline V gene are LGHNT and FRNRAP. V lost 1 base to trimming and J lost 5 bases; unmatched junction nucleotides: 7. The CDR3 is 16 residues long. Partial CDR3 DNA: TGTGCTAGTGGTTTGGGACCGGGACAGGGGAGTACTGAA. Its translation is CASGLGPGQGSTE. The whole CDR3 protein is CASGLGPGQGSTEAFF.

Regarding this clone: The read ends 3 residues before the CDR3 terminus; that terminus is restored from the germline J gene. This rearrangement joins TRBV5-1 to TRBJ1-6; tentatively, D is TRBD1 (6 bases). This CDR3 spans 14 amino acids. V lost 5 bases and J 6 bases, leaving 12 bases between the germline ends. Germline V lookup: CDR1 SGHRS, CDR2 YFSETQ. The sequenced CDR3 bases are TGCGCCAGCAGAACGGACAGCTCTAATTCACCC. Translation gives CASRTDSSNSP. Given in full, the CDR3 is CASRTDSSNSPLHF.

The CDR3 region is CASSLVATGAKEKLFF. The covered CDR3 bases are TGTGCCAGCAGCCTGGTAGCTACAGGGGCGAAGGAAAAA. This sequence joins TRBV7-3 and TRBJ1-4; 7 positions match TRBD1. Coverage ceases 3 residues before the CDR3 finishes, and the germline J gene fills in the end. Germline trimming cut 5 bases from V and 8 bases from J; bases unmatched to any gene: 14. CDR1 SGHTA and CDR2 FQGTGA come from the germline V gene. The CDR3 spans 16 residues.

As to this clone: The read terminates 3 residues before the CDR3 end, so the remaining end is supplied by the germline J gene. The gene calls are TRBV19 and TRBJ1-1; D remains unclear. Per germline, CDR1 LNHDA and CDR2 SQIVND (reference sequence). CDR3 length: 14 amino acids. V gave up 2 bases and J gave up 3 bases, with 10 bases separating them. This chain's CDR3 is CASSIPWRDTEAFF. The sequenced part of the CDR3 DNA is TGTGCCAGTAGTATACCCTGGCGGGACACTGAA.

As concerns this clone: The read terminates 3 residues ahead of where the CDR3 ends, so the germline J gene completes it. The rearrangement joins TRBV4-1 to TRBJ1-5; 8 bases align to TRBD1. CDR3 size: 16 residues. Unmatched junction bases numbered 8, after V lost 0 bases and J lost 7 bases. Germline CDR1 MGHRA, CDR2 YSYEKL. The DNA read from the CDR3 is TGCGCCAGCAGCCAAGAAGATGGCACAGGGGGACAGCCC. Its translation: CASSQEDGTGGQP. From start to end, the CDR3 is CASSQEDGTGGQPQHF.

About this clone itself: The DNA ends 3 residues before the CDR3 does, and the rest of the CDR3 is filled in from the germline J gene. V gene TRBV7-8 combines with J gene TRBJ2-7; 9 nucleotides match TRBD1. Unmatched junction bases numbered 6, after V lost 1 base and J lost 2 bases. CDR1 is SGHVS, CDR2 FQNEAQ, per germline. The CDR3 extends over 16 amino acids. Partial CDR3 DNA: TGTGCCAGCAGCTTAGTGGGACAGGGCACGACCTACGAG. Amino acids: CASSLVGQGTTYE. The whole CDR3 protein is CASSLVGQGTTYEQYF. Filled out from reference TRBV7-8 and TRBJ2-7, the complete variable domain reads GAGVSQSPRYKVAKRGQDVALRCDPISGHVSLFWYQQALGQGPEFLTYFQNEAQLDKSGLPSDRFFAERPEGSVSTLKIQRTQQEDSAVYLCASSLVGQGTTYEQYFGPGTRLTVT.

Points on this clone: The read ends 3 residues before the CDR3 terminus; that terminus is restored from the germline J gene. This rearrangement joins TRBV5-1 to TRBJ1-4; D ambiguous. Germline V gene lookup returns CDR1 SGHRS and CDR2 YFSETQ. This CDR3 region has 16 residues. The germline V and J ends were trimmed by 0 bases and 4 bases, with 13 bases remaining between them. The DNA read from the CDR3 is TGCGCCAGCAGCTTGGCCTCCGTGGGCCATAATGAAAAA. Protein: CASSLASVGHNEK. The entire CDR3 protein is CASSLASVGHNEKLFF.

The covered CDR3 bases are TGTGCCAGTACCGGGACAGGGGGCAATCAGCCC. Residues: CASTGTGGNQP. The whole CDR3 reads CASTGTGGNQPQHF. The gene calls are TRBV19 and TRBJ1-5, with 10 positions matching TRBD1. The sequence runs out 3 residues before the end of the CDR3; the remainder is reconstructed from the germline J gene. The CDR3 sequence is 14 residues long. V lost 7 bases and J lost 2; bases outside the gene matches: 2. Looked up from germline, CDR1 is LNHDA and CDR2 is SQIVND (reference sequence).

A remark on this clone: The CDR3 end is not reached by the read, which stops 3 residues before it; the germline J gene fills it in. The chain combines TRBV11-2 with TRBJ2-5; the D gene is possibly TRBD2 (5 bases). The ends were cut back, 5 bases at V and 2 bases at J, with 12 bases in the middle. This CDR3 has 14 residues. CDR1 is SGHAT, CDR2 FQNNGV, per germline. The part of the CDR3 DNA that was read is TGTGCCAGCAGCCCACGCGGGTTTCAAGAGACC. Translated, it gives CASSPRGFQET. The full CDR3 sequence reads CASSPRGFQETQYF. The full variable domain, in which reference TRBV11-2 and TRBJ2-5 provide the parts outside the CDR3, is EAGVAQSPRYKIIEKRQSVAFWCNPISGHATLYWYQQILGQGPKLLIQFQNNGVVDDSQLPKDRFSAERLKGVDSTLKIQPAKLEDSAVYLCASSPRGFQETQYFGPGTRLLVL.

Comments on this clone: From the germline J gene comes the end of the CDR3, since the read stops 3 residues before it. V gene TRBV6-1 combines with J gene TRBJ2-7, with D possibly TRBD1 on 5 matching bases. Germline V gives CDR1 MNHNS, CDR2 SASEGT. CDR3 length: 14 amino acids. The V end was cut by 0 bases, the J end by 5 bases, with 11 bases between. The CDR3 sequence: CASSEAGQINEQYF. The CDR3 DNA, read in part, is TGTGCCAGCAGTGAAGCAGGACAAATCAACGAG.

A word on this clone: The read ends 3 residues early relative to the CDR3; the germline J gene fills the gap. The rearrangement joins TRBV5-1 to TRBJ2-2; 12 bases line up with TRBD2. Losses at the gene ends were 1 base for V and 7 bases for J; bases not matched to a gene: 8. This CDR3 has 17 amino acids. Looked up from germline, CDR1 is SGHRS and CDR2 is YFSETQ. Incomplete CDR3 DNA: TGCGCCAGCAGCTTGAGGACTAGCGGGGAATATCACGGGGAG. This encodes CASSLRTSGEYHGE. The CDR3 reads in full as CASSLRTSGEYHGELFF.

Of note for this clone: The missing CDR3 end, 3 residues past where the read stops, is filled in from the germline J gene. The V and J genes are TRBV7-3 and TRBJ2-1; 11 bases map to TRBD2. CDR1 is SGHTA, CDR2 FQGTGA, per germline. V was clipped by 4 bases and J by 8 bases; unmatched bases: 10. The CDR3 extends over 16 amino acids. Partial CDR3 DNA: TGTGCCAGCAGCTCCCAACCGGGACTAGCGGTCGATGAG. Its protein product is CASSSQPGLAVDE. The entire CDR3 is CASSSQPGLAVDEQFF.

With respect to this clone: The CDR3 is cut off 3 residues early in the read; its end comes from the germline J gene. V is TRBV20-1 and J is TRBJ2-1, with D maybe TRBD2 (6 bases). With 5 bases removed from V and 2 bases from J, the gap between germline ends came to 13 bases. The V gene's germline CDR1 is DFQATT and CDR2 SNEGSKA (reference sequence). The CDR3 is 14 residues long. CDR3 DNA, as far as it was read: TGCAGTGCTCGTTCCGGGACTGCCTACAATGAG. As protein: CSARSGTAYNE. The full-length CDR3 reads as CSARSGTAYNEQFF.

About this clone itself: The read ends 3 residues early relative to the CDR3; the germline J gene fills the gap. V usage is TRBV19 and J usage is TRBJ2-2; no clear D. With 7 bases removed from V and 2 bases from J, the gap between germline ends came to 11 bases. Looked up from germline, CDR1 is LNHDA and CDR2 is SQIVND (reference sequence). There are 14 residues in the CDR3. The CDR3 loop is CASNTGSNTGELFF. The sequenced part of the CDR3 DNA is TGTGCCAGTAATACCGGGTCAAACACCGGGGAG.

A remark on this clone: The DNA ends 3 residues before the CDR3 does, and the rest of the CDR3 is filled in from the germline J gene. The rearrangement joins TRBV7-2 to TRBJ2-7; tentatively, D is TRBD2 (5 bases). This CDR3 comprises 15 residues. Germline V gene data show CDR1 as SGHTA and CDR2 as FQGNSA. The germline V and J ends were trimmed by 5 bases and 5 bases, with 19 bases remaining between them. CDR3 bases read: TGTGCCAGCAGCCAAGTGAGGGCTTTTTCCGACGAG. Translation: CASSQVRAFSDE. The CDR3, in full, reads CASSQVRAFSDEQYF.

About this clone itself: Sequencing ends 3 residues short of the CDR3 end; the germline J gene provides the rest. V and J are TRBV4-2 and TRBJ2-5, with 8 bases aligning to TRBD2. V dropped 2 bases and J dropped 4; count of bases not matched to a gene: 9. There are 16 residues in the CDR3. Germline V CDR1 and CDR2: LGHNA, YNFKEQ. Here the CDR3 reads CASSQPGTSPGETQYF. Partial CDR3 DNA: TGTGCCAGCAGCCAACCCGGGACTAGTCCCGGAGAGACC.